This TCR beta chain was sequenced in a study of T cell responses to AZD1222 COVID-19 vaccine. The CDR3 sequence is 14 residues long. Losses at the gene ends were 6 bases for V and 4 bases for J; bases not matched to a gene: 5. Germline-derived CDR1 and CDR2 are MNHEY and SVGEGT. The method was immunoSEQ multiplex PCR; TCRdb's version includes in-frame clones alone and lacks a portion of them. This sample has around 110,000 clones, with 75% to 90% found just once. The chain combines TRBV6-2 or TRBV6-3 with TRBJ1-5; 8 bases are a match to TRBD1. Here the sequenced sample was peripheral blood, taken on day 0 of MenACWY control vaccination. The receptor was derived from an adult in good health. As DNA, the CDR3 is TGTGCCAGCAGCCTCACAGGGGGGAATCAGCCCCAGCATTTT. It translates to CASSLTGGNQPQHF.